These 26 T cell receptor beta chains were all obtained from the same sample, sequenced in a study of brain T cells in children with intractable seizures. Profiling relied on immunoSEQ multiplex PCR, and the TCRdb table lists in-frame clones only, not all of them. The repertoire consists of about 340,000 clones, with roughly 93% occurring once and the leading ten covering approximately 5%. The time point was: blood from clinic visit 5 months post-surgery; TSC patient then seizure free. Source: peripheral blood, taken roughly 5 months after surgery. Source of these receptors: a boy younger than two with tuberous sclerosis and intractable seizures.

J is TRBJ1-1 and V is TRBV6-4, with TRBD1 as a possible D gene (5 bases). The CDR3 length is 13 residues. V lost 5 bases, J lost 3 bases, and 10 bases lay in between. In germline, CDR1 is MRHNA, CDR2 SNTAGT. DNA of the CDR3: TGTGCCAGCAGTAATTCGGGGGACACTGAAGCTTTCTTT. As protein: CASSNSGDTEAFF.

V gene TRBV19 combines with J gene TRBJ2-5; 7 bases are shared with TRBD2. V was clipped by 5 bases and J by 2 bases; unmatched bases: 5. CDR3 size: 14 residues. Germline CDR1 reads LNHDA; CDR2 reads SQIVND (reference sequence). The CDR3 region is CASSFEAGQETQYF. For the CDR3, the DNA is TGTGCCAGTAGTTTCGAAGCGGGACAAGAGACCCAGTACTTC.

The rearrangement uses TRBV9 and TRBJ2-3; D perhaps matches TRBD2 (5 bases). This CDR3 comprises 15 residues. Between the trimmed V and J ends, which lost 1 base and 0 bases, there was a span of 9 bases. Germline values: CDR1 SGDLS, CDR2 YYNGEE. The DNA for the CDR3 is TGTGCCAGCAGCGTAAGCGGCACCAGCACAGATACGCAGTATTTT. This translates into CASSVSGTSTDTQYF.

This rearrangement joins TRBV6-6 to TRBJ1-1; tentatively, D is TRBD1 (6 bases). Trimming took off 7 bases at V and 7 bases at J, with 25 bases between the two ends. Germline V gene data show CDR1 as MNHNY and CDR2 as SVGAGI (reference sequence). CDR3 length: 16 amino acids. CDR3 nucleotide sequence: TGTGCCAGCACCCCGCCCCACAGGGCAAAACTTCATGAAGCTTTCTTT. Residues: CASTPPHRAKLHEAFF.

This chain uses TRBV4-1 with TRBJ2-3; 12 bases fit TRBD2. V gave up 3 bases and J gave up 1 base; unmatched junction bases: 2. The CDR3 runs 16 residues. Germline V gives CDR1 MGHRA, CDR2 YSYEKL. The chain's CDR3 is CASSHRLAGGTDTQYF. Here the CDR3 DNA reads TGCGCCAGCAGCCACCGACTAGCGGGGGGCACAGATACGCAGTATTTT.

This clone was counted a single time. V is TRBV27 and J is TRBJ1-2, with D unresolved. The CDR3 sequence is 13 residues long. Germline CDR1 reads MNHEY; CDR2 reads SMNVEV (reference sequence). V lost 2 bases and J 4 bases, leaving 8 bases between the germline ends. The CDR3 nucleotides are TGTGCCAGCAGTTTACCGGGATTCTATGGCTACACCTTC. It codes for CASSLPGFYGYTF.

The CDR3 sequence: CASSTSGTGRYNEQFF. The CDR3, as DNA: TGTGCCAGCAGCACTTCCGGGACAGGGAGGTACAATGAGCAGTTCTTC. The J gene is TRBJ2-1, the V gene TRBV9; 9 nucleotides line up with TRBD1. The CDR3 loop spans 16 amino acids. With V trimmed by 4 bases and J by 4 bases, 9 bases remained unmatched. Germline V gene data show CDR1 as SGDLS and CDR2 as YYNGEE.

The chain is built from TRBV5-8 and TRBJ1-3; D is unresolved. V was pared by 1 base and J by 0 bases, with 8 bases between. This CDR3 has 15 residues. CDR1 SGHTS and CDR2 YDEGEE come from the germline V gene. CDR3 coding DNA: TGTGCCAGCAGCTTGAGCCAGGCCTCTGGAAACACCATATATTTT. Amino acids: CASSLSQASGNTIYF.

The chain joins TRBV7-3 to TRBJ2-1, with 10 bases identical to TRBD2. Germline CDR1 SGHTA, CDR2 FQGTGA. The V and J ends lost 5 bases and 7 bases, in that order; junction bases with no gene match: 8. The CDR3 is 15 residues long. CDR3 protein: CASSPLSGGANEQFF. The CDR3 DNA reads as TGTGCCAGCAGCCCCCTCAGCGGGGGGGCAAATGAGCAGTTCTTC.

J is TRBJ2-7 and V is TRBV29-1; 7 bases map to TRBD1. CDR1 is SQVTM, CDR2 ANQGSEA, per germline. This CDR3 comprises 17 residues. Trimming took 4 bases from V and 3 from J; bases not matched to a gene: 18. CDR3: CSVAGTVGPFPYYEQYF. The CDR3 region has the DNA TGCAGCGTTGCCGGGACAGTTGGGCCTTTCCCCTACTACGAGCAGTACTTC.

The chain employs TRBV3-1 (or the pseudogene TRBV3-2) and TRBJ2-1; 11 bases line up with TRBD2. The CDR3 is 17 residues long. Trimming took 4 bases from V and 7 from J; bases not matched to a gene: 12. The germline V gene encodes CDR1 LGHDT and CDR2 YNNKEL (reference sequence). CDR3 coding DNA: TGTGCCAGCAGCCCGAGTAGCGGGGGGGCTGGGATGAATGAGCAGTTCTTC. Its translation is CASSPSSGGAGMNEQFF.

CDR3 loop: CASRHPTGMAYNEQFF. CDR3 in DNA: TGTGCCAGCAGGCACCCCACGGGAATGGCCTACAATGAGCAGTTCTTC. The chain recombines TRBV2 with TRBJ2-1; D might be TRBD2 (5 bases). In germline, CDR1 is SNHLY, CDR2 FYNNEI. The CDR3 has 16 residues. V gave up 6 bases and J gave up 2 bases, with 17 bases separating them.

The chain couples TRBV27 to TRBJ2-3; a possible D gene is TRBD2 (6 bases). The V gene lost 7 bases and the J gene lost 3 bases, with 14 bases spanning the gap. This CDR3 region has 14 residues. The V gene's germline CDR1 is MNHEY and CDR2 SMNVEV (reference sequence). The CDR3 sequence is CASTPGDLTDTQYF. In DNA form, the CDR3 reads TGTGCCAGCACCCCGGGGGACTTAACAGATACGCAGTATTTT.

The chain has TRBV30 and TRBJ2-7, with D hard to call. Trimming removed 4 bases from V and 6 bases from J, with 13 bases in between. Germline V gives CDR1 GTSNPN, CDR2 SVGIG (reference sequence). This CDR3 has 12 amino acids. CDR3: CAWMVGSGEQYF. The CDR3, as DNA: TGTGCCTGGATGGTGGGCTCGGGCGAGCAGTACTTC.

The V gene is TRBV3-1 (or the pseudogene TRBV3-2), the J gene TRBJ2-1; 11 positions match TRBD2. With 0 bases clipped from V and 15 bases from J, the junction kept 10 bases outside the gene matches. The V gene's germline CDR1 is LGHDT and CDR2 YNNKEL (reference sequence). CDR3 length equals 15 residues. DNA of the CDR3: TGTGCCAGCAGCCAAGATCTAGCGGGGGGCTCATCATGGTTCTTC. Its protein product is CASSQDLAGGSSWFF.

The table lists this clone with a count of one. Within the sample, other DNA sequences also encode this same CDR3. The genes are TRBV6-1 and TRBJ1-3, with unresolved D. There are 14 residues in the CDR3. Trimming took 3 bases from V and 0 from J, leaving 6 bases between them. The germline gives CDR1 MNHNS, CDR2 SASEGT. The CDR3 DNA reads as TGTGCCAGCAGTGAGGATCTCTCTGGAAACACCATATATTTT. As protein: CASSEDLSGNTIYF.

V and J are TRBV28 and TRBJ2-4; tentative D call: TRBD2 (5 bases). Germline V lookup: CDR1 MDHEN, CDR2 SYDVKM. Trimming cost V 5 bases and J 10 bases, with 18 bases left between them. The CDR3 runs 14 residues. CDR3 in amino acids: CASSNRGSTGIQYF. DNA for the CDR3: TGTGCCAGCAGTAACCGCGGATCAACGGGAATTCAGTACTTC. The full variable domain, rest sourced from reference TRBV28 and TRBJ2-4, is DVKVTQSSRYLVKRTGEKVFLECVQDMDHENMFWYRQDPGLGLRLIYFSYDVKMKEKGDIPEGYSVSREKKERFSLILESASTNQTSMYLCASSNRGSTGIQYFGAGTRLSVL.

A word on this clone: Other DNA variants within this sample encode the same CDR3. The CDR3 protein is CASSVAGQNYGYTF. The CDR3 DNA is TGTGCCAGCAGCGTAGCCGGGCAGAACTATGGCTACACCTTC. The chain recombines TRBV9 with TRBJ1-2; D is ambiguous. The germline CDR1 and CDR2 sequences are SGDLS and YYNGEE. Trimming pared 0 bases from V and 2 bases from J, leaving 8 bases between. The CDR3 has 14 residues. Combining the CDR3 with reference TRBV9 and TRBJ1-2 gives the whole variable domain DSGVTQTPKHLITATGQRVTLRCSPRSGDLSVYWYQQSLDQGLQFLIQYYNGEERAKGNILERFSAQQFPDLHSELNLSSLELGDSALYFCASSVAGQNYGYTFGSGTRLTVV.

The V gene is TRBV2, the J gene TRBJ1-2; no definite D call. The CDR3 length is 13 residues. CDR1 and CDR2 (germline): SNHLY, FYNNEI. V lost 0 bases and J 4 bases, leaving 6 bases between the germline ends. The CDR3 protein is CASSEANLYGYTF. In DNA, the CDR3 is TGTGCCAGCAGTGAAGCAAACCTCTATGGCTACACCTTC.

The gene calls are TRBV12-2 and TRBJ1-4; the D call in the table, TRBD1, was not verified against the DNA. TRBV12-2 is a documented pseudogene. The CDR3 extends over 14 amino acids. The CDR3 region is CAIIQGATNEKLFF. The CDR3 DNA reads TGTGCAATCATACAGGGGGCAACTAATGAAAAACTGTTTTTT.

The chain recombines TRBV24-1 with TRBJ2-2; no clear D. CDR3 size: 12 residues. CDR1 KGHDR and CDR2 SFDVKD come from the germline V gene. V lost 5 bases, J lost 4 bases, and 4 bases lay in between. In nucleotides, the CDR3 is TGTGCCACCAGTGCAGGCACCGGGGAGCTGTTTTTT. Translated: CATSAGTGELFF.

The chain recombines TRBV6-5 with TRBJ2-6, with D uncertain. The CDR3 is 15 amino acids. CDR1 and CDR2 (germline): MNHEY, SVGAGI. Trimming stripped 9 bases from V and 0 bases from J, with 12 bases between. The CDR3 loop is CASCKLSSGANVLTF. CDR3 DNA sequence: TGTGCCAGTTGTAAATTAAGCTCTGGGGCCAACGTCCTGACTTTC.

V is TRBV9 and J is TRBJ2-7; TRBD1 is a possible D gene (5 bases). This CDR3 spans 15 amino acids. The V gene's germline CDR1 is SGDLS and CDR2 YYNGEE. Trimming left V 3 bases short and J 0 bases short, with 13 bases between. The CDR3 protein is CASSADSAPSYEQYF. CDR3 nucleotide sequence: TGTGCCAGCAGCGCCGACAGTGCCCCCTCCTACGAGCAGTACTTC.

CDR3 bases: TGCGCCAGCAGTCGACAGGGCCAGGTTTCAGGTAGCTACACCTTC. This translates into CASSRQGQVSGSYTF. The chain carries TRBV23-1 and TRBJ1-2; TRBD1 aligns across 7 bases. TRBV23-1 is an ORF, and what it does is uncertain. The CDR3 totals 15 residues. V shed 4 bases and J 9 bases; nucleotides not matched to a gene: 14.

This chain links TRBV6-1 with TRBJ2-2; TRBD1 matches 8 bases. This CDR3 comprises 16 residues. In germline, CDR1 is MNHNS, CDR2 SASEGT. Trimming cost V 2 bases and J 1 base; bases outside gene matches: 3. The CDR3 coding sequence is TGTGCCAGCAGTGAATTGGGGACAGGGAACACCGGGGAGCTGTTTTTT. It codes for CASSELGTGNTGELFF.

The chain joins TRBV9 to TRBJ2-3; TRBD1 or TRBD2 may be the D gene (5 bases each). Germline V gene sequence: CDR1 SGDLS, CDR2 YYNGEE. The length of the CDR3 is 15 residues. V lost 0 bases and J lost 5, with 13 bases in between. The CDR3 region is CASSVGGSGIDTQYF. CDR3 coding DNA: TGTGCCAGCAGCGTAGGGGGGTCAGGGATAGATACGCAGTATTTT.